In this sample, the clone carrying this T cell receptor beta chain turned up a few times. Its target is not known. PCR used 60 Vbeta primers and 13 Jbeta primers. The repertoire was sequenced with immunoSEQ multiplex PCR; TCRdb's copy has only in-frame clones and lacks some. The table includes about 82,000 clones, around 79% detected once. This sample stems from a study of cytomegalovirus exposure and HLA in healthy donors. Notes on the study in general: An ancestry cluster, one associated with Asian ancestry, reportedly showed fewer N-insertions than the approximately 670-donor mean in a later analysis. As confirmed in vitro, three CMV-associated chains were specific for CMV antigens.

Germline values: CDR1 SGHDT, CDR2 YYEEEE. The V and J ends lost 0 bases and 8 bases, in that order; junction bases with no gene match: 11. The CDR3 runs to 17 residues. Input material: PBMCs. The receptor's source is a human donor in good health. The chain combines TRBV5-6 with TRBJ2-1; TRBD2 agrees at 10 bases. The CDR3 protein is CASSLGSSGGYMDEQFF. DNA for the CDR3: TGTGCCAGCAGCTTGGGGTCTAGCGGGGGCTATATGGATGAGCAGTTCTTC.